The source of this T cell receptor (beta chain) is a study of T cell responses to AZD1222 COVID-19 vaccine. Overall study context: Second-dose recipients at about 4 or about 12 weeks were treated as one pooled group. Study outcomes and limitations: Donor demographics were predominantly white British with a female majority; clonal diversity may be underestimated. Spike-specific TCR depth and breadth grew after two AZD1222 doses. Regions 160-218 and 743-854 dominated among vaccine-associated CD4 TCRs spanning spike.

TCRdb's copy holds only in-frame clones and misses some; the assay was immunoSEQ multiplex PCR. The table has about 130,000 clones, 80% to 95% seen once. J lost 0 bases, V lost 4 bases, and 4 bases had no gene match. The germline V gene has CDR1 MNHNY and CDR2 SVGAGI (reference sequence). The CDR3 runs 16 residues. With regard to this clone: What it recognizes is unknown.

The rearrangement uses TRBV6-6 and TRBJ1-5, with 9 bases matching TRBD1. The TCR was taken from an adult in good health. This material consisted of peripheral blood, taken on day 0 of AZD1222 vaccination. The CDR3 DNA sequence: TGTGCCAGCAGTTTCGGGACAGGGTATAGCAATCAGCCCCAGCATTTT. This sequence encodes CASSFGTGYSNQPQHF.